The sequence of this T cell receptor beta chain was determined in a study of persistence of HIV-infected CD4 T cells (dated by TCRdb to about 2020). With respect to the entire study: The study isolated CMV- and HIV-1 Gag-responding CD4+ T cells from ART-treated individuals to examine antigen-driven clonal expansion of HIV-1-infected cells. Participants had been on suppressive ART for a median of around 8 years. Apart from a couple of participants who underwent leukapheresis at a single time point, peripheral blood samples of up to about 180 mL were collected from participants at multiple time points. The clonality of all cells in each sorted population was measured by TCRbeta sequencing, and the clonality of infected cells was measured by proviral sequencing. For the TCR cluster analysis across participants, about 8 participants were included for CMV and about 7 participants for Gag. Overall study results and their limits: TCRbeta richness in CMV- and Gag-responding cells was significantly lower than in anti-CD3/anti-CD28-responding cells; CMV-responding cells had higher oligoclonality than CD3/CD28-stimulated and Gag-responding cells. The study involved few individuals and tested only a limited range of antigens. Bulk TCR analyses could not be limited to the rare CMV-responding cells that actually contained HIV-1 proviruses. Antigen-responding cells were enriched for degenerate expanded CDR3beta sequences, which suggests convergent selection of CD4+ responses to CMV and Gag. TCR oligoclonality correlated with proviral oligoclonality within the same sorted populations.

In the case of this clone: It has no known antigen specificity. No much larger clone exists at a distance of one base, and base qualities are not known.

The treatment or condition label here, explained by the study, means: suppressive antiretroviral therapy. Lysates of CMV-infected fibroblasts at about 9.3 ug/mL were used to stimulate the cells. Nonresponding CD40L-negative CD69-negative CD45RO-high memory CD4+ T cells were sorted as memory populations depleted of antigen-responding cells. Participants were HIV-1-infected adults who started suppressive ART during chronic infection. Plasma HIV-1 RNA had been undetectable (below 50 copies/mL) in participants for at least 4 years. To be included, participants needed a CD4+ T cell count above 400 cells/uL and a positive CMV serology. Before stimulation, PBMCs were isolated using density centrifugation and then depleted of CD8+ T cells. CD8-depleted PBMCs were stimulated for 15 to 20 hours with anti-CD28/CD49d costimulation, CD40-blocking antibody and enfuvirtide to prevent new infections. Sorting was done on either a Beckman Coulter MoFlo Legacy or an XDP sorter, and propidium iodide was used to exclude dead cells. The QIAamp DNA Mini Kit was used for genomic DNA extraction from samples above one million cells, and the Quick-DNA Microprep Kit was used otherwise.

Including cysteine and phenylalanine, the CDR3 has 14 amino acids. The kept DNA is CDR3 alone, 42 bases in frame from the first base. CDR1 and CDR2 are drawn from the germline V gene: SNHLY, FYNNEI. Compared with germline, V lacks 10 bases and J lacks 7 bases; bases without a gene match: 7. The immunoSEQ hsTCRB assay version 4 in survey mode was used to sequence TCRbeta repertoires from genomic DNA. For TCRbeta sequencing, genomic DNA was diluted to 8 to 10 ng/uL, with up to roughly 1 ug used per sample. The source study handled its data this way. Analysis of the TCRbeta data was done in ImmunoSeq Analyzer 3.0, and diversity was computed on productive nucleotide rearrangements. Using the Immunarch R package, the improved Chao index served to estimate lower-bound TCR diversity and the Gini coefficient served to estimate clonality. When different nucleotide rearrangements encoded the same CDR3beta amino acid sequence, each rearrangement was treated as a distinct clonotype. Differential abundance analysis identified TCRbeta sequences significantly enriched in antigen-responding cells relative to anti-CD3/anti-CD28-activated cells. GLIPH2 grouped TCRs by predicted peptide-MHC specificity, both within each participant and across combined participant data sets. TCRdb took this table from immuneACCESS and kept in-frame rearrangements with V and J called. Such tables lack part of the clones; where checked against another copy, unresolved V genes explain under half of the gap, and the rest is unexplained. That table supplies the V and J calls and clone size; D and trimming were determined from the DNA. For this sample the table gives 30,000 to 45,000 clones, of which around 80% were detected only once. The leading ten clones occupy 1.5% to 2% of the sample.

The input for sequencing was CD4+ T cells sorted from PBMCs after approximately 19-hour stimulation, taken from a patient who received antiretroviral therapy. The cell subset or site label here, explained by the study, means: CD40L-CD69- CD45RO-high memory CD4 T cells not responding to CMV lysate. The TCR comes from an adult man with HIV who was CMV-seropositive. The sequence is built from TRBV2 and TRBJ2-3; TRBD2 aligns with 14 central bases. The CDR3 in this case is CAITTSGGGNTQYF. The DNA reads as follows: TGTGCCATCACGACTAGCGGGGGGGGAAATACGCAGTATTTT.